The rows below give T cell receptor beta chains drawn from one sample of a study of PD-L1 blockade in urothelial cancer. Here immunoSEQ multiplex PCR was the method, and the copy in TCRdb shows in-frame clones only, minus some. The sample yields about 24,000 clones, around 90% seen once. The input for sequencing was PBMCs, taken around atezolizumab (anti-PD-L1) treatment. The receptors were gathered from a man aged 50-59 years with urothelial cancer. Both conserved end residues are part of each CDR3. Fields, in order: J gene, clone size, CDR3 length, V gene, D gene, CDR3 DNA, CDR3 protein. A D gene is named only where the DNA matches it firmly. Clone size is stated in some rows and not others, as once, few, many or a class when expanded.

j_call: TRBJ1-1; clone_size: once; cdr3_length: 14; v_call: TRBV7-9; d_call: .; cdr3_nt: TGTGCCAGCAGCTTAGCTATCTCGGGGGCTGAAGCTTTCTTT; cdr3_aa: CASSLAISGAEAFF
j_call: TRBJ2-1; clone_size: .; cdr3_length: 16; v_call: TRBV9; d_call: TRBD2; cdr3_nt: TGTGCCAGCAGCGCCCCGGGACTAGCGGGGGCAAAAAAGCAGTTCTTC; cdr3_aa: CASSAPGLAGAKKQFF
j_call: TRBJ2-7; clone_size: few; cdr3_length: 14; v_call: TRBV5-6; d_call: TRBD1; cdr3_nt: TGTGCCAGCAGCTTACCGGGACAGTCCTACGAGCAGTACTTC; cdr3_aa: CASSLPGQSYEQYF
j_call: TRBJ2-3; clone_size: few; cdr3_length: 14; v_call: TRBV9; d_call: .; cdr3_nt: TGTGCCAGCAGCGTAGCTCCTACCACAGATACGCAGTATTTT; cdr3_aa: CASSVAPTTDTQYF
j_call: TRBJ2-7; clone_size: .; cdr3_length: 13; v_call: TRBV5-6; d_call: TRBD2; cdr3_nt: TGTGCCAGCAGAGCCGGGACTAGCTACGAGCAGTACTTC; cdr3_aa: CASRAGTSYEQYF
j_call: TRBJ2-1; clone_size: .; cdr3_length: 16; v_call: TRBV7-8; d_call: .; cdr3_nt: TGTGCCAGCAGCCGAACGAGCGGTGAATCCTACAATGAGCAGTTCTTC; cdr3_aa: CASSRTSGESYNEQFF
j_call: TRBJ2-2; clone_size: .; cdr3_length: 19; v_call: TRBV7-2; d_call: TRBD2; cdr3_nt: TGTGCCAGCAGCCGCACAGGACTAGTGGGGTCAATGAACACCGGGGAGCTGTTTTTT; cdr3_aa: CASSRTGLVGSMNTGELFF
j_call: TRBJ2-1; clone_size: .; cdr3_length: 14; v_call: TRBV15; d_call: .; cdr3_nt: TGTGCCACCAGCAGACCCTTTACCGGGGGAGAGCAGTTCTTC; cdr3_aa: CATSRPFTGGEQFF
j_call: TRBJ2-7; clone_size: .; cdr3_length: 13; v_call: TRBV30; d_call: .; cdr3_nt: TGTGCCTGGAGTCAACTCCTTTCCTACGAGCAGTACTTC; cdr3_aa: CAWSQLLSYEQYF
j_call: TRBJ1-2; clone_size: few; cdr3_length: 14; v_call: TRBV5-1; d_call: .; cdr3_nt: TGCGCCAGCAGCCCTATAGACAGCAACTATGGCTACACCTTC; cdr3_aa: CASSPIDSNYGYTF